This T cell receptor (beta chain) is from a study of blood T cell repertoires in COVID-19 (dated by TCRdb to 2018 to 2020). Context from the whole study: Samples from collaborators originated in the United States, Italy and Spain and spanned both the acute and convalescent phases of COVID-19. Subjects who had been exposed to COVID-19, were actively infected with it, or had recovered from it provided the deeply sampled blood TCRbeta repertoires that made up the dataset. Samples were obtained from the ongoing ImmuneRACE study (first 160 participants) and from about 1,300 subjects provided by 6 global collaborators. Where available, HLA class I and class II types were taken from metadata supplied by the sample provider and were not determined by assay-based typing. A de-identified subject ID, COVID-19 status, age in years and sex were almost always included in the sample metadata. The repertoires were made available in a free public database intended to serve as a resource for research on the immune response to SARS-CoV-2. The prospective study material was composed of cDNA or gDNA derived from T cells, B-cell-depleted T cells, or PBMCs.

The immunoSEQ Assay, a bias-controlled multiplex PCR, was used to amplify TCRbeta CDR3 regions from genomic DNA. The original methods were these. Within the assay, amplification of reference gene primers was used to estimate how many nucleated cells each sample contained. To quantify the absolute abundance of each unique TCRbeta CDR3 rearrangement, sequence reads were collapsed and filtered. For each sample, productive Simpson clonality was calculated as the square root of Simpson's diversity index across productive rearrangements. Imported from immuneACCESS, the table was reduced by TCRdb to in-frame sequences with V and J called. These copies leave out some clones; in studies compared against another copy, an unresolved V gene accounts for under half, and the cause of the remainder is not known. The V and J calls and clone size are taken from that table; D and trimming were inferred from the DNA. The sample contains over 95,000 clones, 80% to 90% of them found a single time. The leading ten clones occupy 8.5% to 12% of the sample.

Whole blood was collected in K2EDTA tubes by collaborating institutions according to the institutions' own protocols. For TCRbeta analysis, collaborators shipped samples as frozen whole blood, isolated PBMCs, or DNA extracted from either of those sample types. Remarks on this clone: Its antigen specificity is not known. No much larger clonotype is one base removed from it; base qualities were not supplied.

The paper as a whole reports these results and caveats: The quantity of clinical and demographic metadata differed by source and by participant and was supplied without curation.

The germline ends are 12 bases apart after V is trimmed by 4 bases and J by 0 bases. The CDR3 sequence holds 15 residues, the cysteine and phenylalanine included. Of the read, only the CDR3 DNA is kept; its 45 bases are in frame from base 1. The CDR1 and CDR2 encoded by the germline V gene (reference sequence) are SEHNR and FQNEAQ. Material: peripheral blood. The sequence was obtained from a human donor in a cohort sampled during active COVID-19. The chain uses TRBV7-9 and TRBJ1-1, with TRBD1 tentatively as D gene (6 bases match). The nucleotide sequence reads as follows: TGTGCCAGCAGCTCGGGACATCTAGTGAACACTGAAGCTTTCTTT. This codes for CASSSGHLVNTEAFF.